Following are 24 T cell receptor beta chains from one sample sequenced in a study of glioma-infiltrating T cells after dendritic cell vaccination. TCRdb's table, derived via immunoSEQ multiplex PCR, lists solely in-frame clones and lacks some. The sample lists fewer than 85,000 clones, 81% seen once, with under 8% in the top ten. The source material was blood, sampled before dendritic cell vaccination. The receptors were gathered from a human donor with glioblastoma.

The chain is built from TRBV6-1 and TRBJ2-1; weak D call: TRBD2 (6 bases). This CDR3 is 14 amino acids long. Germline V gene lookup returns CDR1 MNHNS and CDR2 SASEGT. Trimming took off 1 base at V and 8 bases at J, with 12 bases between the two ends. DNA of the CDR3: TGTGCCAGCAGTGAAGTCGGAGGGAGCGATGAGCAGTTCTTC. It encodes CASSEVGGSDEQFF.

Here the CDR3 DNA reads TGTGCCAGCAGTTGGACTAGCGGGGTCTACGAGCAGTACTTC. Translated, it gives CASSWTSGVYEQYF. The J gene is TRBJ2-5, the V gene TRBV27; 12 bases line up with TRBD2. The DNA end is more similar to TRBJ2-7, so the J call may be wrong. This CDR3 is built from 14 residues. Germline V gene lookup returns CDR1 MNHEY and CDR2 SMNVEV (reference sequence).

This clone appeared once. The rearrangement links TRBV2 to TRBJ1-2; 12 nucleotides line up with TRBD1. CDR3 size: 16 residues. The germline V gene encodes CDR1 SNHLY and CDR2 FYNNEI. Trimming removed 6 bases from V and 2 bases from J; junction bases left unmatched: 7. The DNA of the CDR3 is TGTGCCAGCAGCGGGACAGGGGGCGCGAGAAACTATGGCTACACCTTC. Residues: CASSGTGGARNYGYTF.

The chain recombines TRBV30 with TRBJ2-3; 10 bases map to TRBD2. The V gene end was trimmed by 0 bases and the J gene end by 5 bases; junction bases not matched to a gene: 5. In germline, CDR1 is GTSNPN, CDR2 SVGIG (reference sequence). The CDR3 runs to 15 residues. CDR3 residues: CAWSVQAGGVDTQYF. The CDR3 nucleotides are TGTGCCTGGAGTGTACAAGCGGGGGGGGTAGATACGCAGTATTTT.

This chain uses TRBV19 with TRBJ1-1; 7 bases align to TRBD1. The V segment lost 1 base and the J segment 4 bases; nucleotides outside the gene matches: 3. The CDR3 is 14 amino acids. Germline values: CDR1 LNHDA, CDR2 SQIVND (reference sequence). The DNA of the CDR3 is TGTGCCAGTAGTATAGTAGGGGGCCTCACTGAAGCTTTCTTT. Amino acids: CASSIVGGLTEAFF.

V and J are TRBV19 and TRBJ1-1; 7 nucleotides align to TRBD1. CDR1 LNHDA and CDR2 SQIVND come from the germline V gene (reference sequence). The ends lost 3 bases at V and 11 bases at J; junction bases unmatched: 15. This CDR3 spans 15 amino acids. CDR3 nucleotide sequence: TGTGCCAGTAGTATTGGGCCGGGAGCTCAGGGGGACGCTTTCTTT. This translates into CASSIGPGAQGDAFF.

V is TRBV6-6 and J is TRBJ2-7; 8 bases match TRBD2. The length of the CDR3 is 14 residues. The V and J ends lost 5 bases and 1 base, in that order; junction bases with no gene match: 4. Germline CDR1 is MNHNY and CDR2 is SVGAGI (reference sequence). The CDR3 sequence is CASSPGGGSYEQYF. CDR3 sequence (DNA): TGTGCCAGCAGTCCCGGGGGGGGGTCCTACGAGCAGTACTTC.

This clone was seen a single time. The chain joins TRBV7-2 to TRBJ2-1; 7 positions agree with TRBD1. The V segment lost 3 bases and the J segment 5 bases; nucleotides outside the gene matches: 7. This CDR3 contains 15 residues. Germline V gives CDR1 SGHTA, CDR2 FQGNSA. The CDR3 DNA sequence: TGTGCCAGCAGCTTGTGGGACAGCTCTGACAATGAGCAGTTCTTC. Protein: CASSLWDSSDNEQFF.

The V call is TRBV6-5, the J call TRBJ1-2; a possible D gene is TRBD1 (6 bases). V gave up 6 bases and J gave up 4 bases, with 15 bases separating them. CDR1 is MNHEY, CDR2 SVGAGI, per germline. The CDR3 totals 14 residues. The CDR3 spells CASSVTGSSYGYTF. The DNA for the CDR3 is TGTGCCAGCAGCGTAACAGGGTCCAGCTATGGCTACACCTTC.

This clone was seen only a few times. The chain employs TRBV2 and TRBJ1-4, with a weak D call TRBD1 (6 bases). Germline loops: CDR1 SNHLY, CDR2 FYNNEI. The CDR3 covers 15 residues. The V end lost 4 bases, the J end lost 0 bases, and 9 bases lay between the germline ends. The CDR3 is CASSGQAATNEKLFF. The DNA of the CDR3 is TGTGCCAGCAGTGGACAGGCAGCAACTAATGAAAAACTGTTTTTT.

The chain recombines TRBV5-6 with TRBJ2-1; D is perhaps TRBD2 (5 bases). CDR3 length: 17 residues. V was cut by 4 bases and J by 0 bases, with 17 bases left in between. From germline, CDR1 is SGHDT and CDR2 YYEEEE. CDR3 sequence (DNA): TGTGCCAGCAGCCCCAACTACGGGATTTACTCCTACAATGAGCAGTTCTTC. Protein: CASSPNYGIYSYNEQFF.

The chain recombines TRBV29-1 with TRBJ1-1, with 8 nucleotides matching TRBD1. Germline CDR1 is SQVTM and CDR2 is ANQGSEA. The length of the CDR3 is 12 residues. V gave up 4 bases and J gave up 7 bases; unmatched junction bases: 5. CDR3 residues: CSVGHRGNEAFF. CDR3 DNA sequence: TGCAGCGTTGGCCACAGGGGGAATGAAGCTTTCTTT.

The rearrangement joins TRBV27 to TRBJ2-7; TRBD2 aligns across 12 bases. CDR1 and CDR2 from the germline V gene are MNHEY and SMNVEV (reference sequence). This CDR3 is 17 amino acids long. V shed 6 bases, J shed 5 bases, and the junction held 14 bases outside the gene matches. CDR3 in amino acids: CASRPSLAGGPPHEQYF. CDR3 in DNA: TGTGCCAGCAGACCTAGCCTAGCGGGGGGGCCCCCCCACGAGCAGTACTTC.

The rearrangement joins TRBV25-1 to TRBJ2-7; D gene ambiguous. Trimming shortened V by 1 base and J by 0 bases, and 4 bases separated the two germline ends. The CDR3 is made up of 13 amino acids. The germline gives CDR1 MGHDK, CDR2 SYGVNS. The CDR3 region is CASSEWSSYEQYF. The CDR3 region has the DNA TGTGCCAGCAGTGAATGGAGCTCCTACGAGCAGTACTTC.

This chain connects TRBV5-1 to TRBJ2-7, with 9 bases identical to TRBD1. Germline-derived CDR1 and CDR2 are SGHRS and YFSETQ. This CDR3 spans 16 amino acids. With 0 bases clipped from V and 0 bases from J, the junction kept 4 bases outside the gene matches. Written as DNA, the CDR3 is TGCGCCAGCAGCTTGGGGGGGGGACAGGGCTCCTACGAGCAGTACTTC. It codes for CASSLGGGQGSYEQYF.

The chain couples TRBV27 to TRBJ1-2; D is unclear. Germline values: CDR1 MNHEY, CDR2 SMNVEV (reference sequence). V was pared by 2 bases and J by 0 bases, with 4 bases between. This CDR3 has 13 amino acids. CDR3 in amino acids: CASSLEANYGYTF. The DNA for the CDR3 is TGTGCCAGCAGTTTAGAGGCTAACTATGGCTACACCTTC.

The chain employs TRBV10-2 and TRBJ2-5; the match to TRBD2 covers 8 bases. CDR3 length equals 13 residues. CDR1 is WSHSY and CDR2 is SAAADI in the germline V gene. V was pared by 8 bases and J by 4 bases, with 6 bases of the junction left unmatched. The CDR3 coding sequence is TGCGCCAGCCGCCCCGCGGGGGGAGAGACCCAGTACTTC. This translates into CASRPAGGETQYF.

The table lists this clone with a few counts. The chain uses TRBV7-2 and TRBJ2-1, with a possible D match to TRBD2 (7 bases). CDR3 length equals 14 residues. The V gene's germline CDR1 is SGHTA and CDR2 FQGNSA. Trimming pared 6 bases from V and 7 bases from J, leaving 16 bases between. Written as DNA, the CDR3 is TGTGCCAGCAGTGTGGGTGGGGGGGCTAATGAGCAGTTCTTC. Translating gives CASSVGGGANEQFF.

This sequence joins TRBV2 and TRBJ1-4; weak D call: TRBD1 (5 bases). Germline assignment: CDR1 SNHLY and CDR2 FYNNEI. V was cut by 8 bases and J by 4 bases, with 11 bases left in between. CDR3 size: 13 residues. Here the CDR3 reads CASRQRINEKLFF. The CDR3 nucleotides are TGTGCCAGCCGACAGAGAATTAATGAAAAACTGTTTTTT.

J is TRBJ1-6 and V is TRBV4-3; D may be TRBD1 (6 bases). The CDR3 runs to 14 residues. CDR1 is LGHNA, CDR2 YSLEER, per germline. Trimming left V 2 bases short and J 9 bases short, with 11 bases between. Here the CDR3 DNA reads TGCGCCAGCAGCCAATATCCAGGGGTTTCACCCCTCCACTTT. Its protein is CASSQYPGVSPLHF.

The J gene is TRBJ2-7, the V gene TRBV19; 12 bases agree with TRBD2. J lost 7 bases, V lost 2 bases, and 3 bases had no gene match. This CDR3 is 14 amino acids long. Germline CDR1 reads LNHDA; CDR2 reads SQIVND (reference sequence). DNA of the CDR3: TGTGCCAGTAGTATAACTAGCGGGGGGCAAGAGCAGTACTTC. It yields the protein CASSITSGGQEQYF. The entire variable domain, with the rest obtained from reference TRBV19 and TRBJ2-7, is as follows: DGGITQSPKYLFRKEGQNVTLSCEQNLNHDAMYWYRQDPGQGLRLIYYSQIVNDFQKGDIAEGYSVSREKKESFPLTVTSAQKNPTAFYLCASSITSGGQEQYFGPGTRLTVT.

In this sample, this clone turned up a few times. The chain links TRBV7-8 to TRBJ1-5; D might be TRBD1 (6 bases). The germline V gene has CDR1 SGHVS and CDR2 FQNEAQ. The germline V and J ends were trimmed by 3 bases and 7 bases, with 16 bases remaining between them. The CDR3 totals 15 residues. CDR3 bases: TGTGCCAGCAGCTTGGACAGTGCCGGGGGGCAGCCCCAGCATTTT. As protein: CASSLDSAGGQPQHF.

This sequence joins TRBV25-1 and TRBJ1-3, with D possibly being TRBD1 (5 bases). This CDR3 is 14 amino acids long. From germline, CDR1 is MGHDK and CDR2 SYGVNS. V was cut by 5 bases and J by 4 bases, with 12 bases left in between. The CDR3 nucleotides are TGTGCCAGCAGTATGGCAGGGTCCGGAAACACCATATATTTT. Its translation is CASSMAGSGNTIYF.

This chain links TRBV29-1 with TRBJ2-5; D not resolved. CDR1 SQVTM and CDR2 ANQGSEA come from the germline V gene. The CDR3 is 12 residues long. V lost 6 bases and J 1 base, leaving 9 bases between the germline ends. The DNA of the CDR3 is TGCAGCGTCCCAGATTCCCAAGAGACCCAGTACTTC. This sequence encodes CSVPDSQETQYF.